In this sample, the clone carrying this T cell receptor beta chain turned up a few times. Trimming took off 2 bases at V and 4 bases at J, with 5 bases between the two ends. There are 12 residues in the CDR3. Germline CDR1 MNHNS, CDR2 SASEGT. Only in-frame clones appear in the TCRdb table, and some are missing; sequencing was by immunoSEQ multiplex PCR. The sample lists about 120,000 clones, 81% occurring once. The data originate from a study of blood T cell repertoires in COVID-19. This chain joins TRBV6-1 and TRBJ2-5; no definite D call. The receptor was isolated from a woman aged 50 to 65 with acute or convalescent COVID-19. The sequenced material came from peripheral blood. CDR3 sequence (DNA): TGTGCCAGCAGTGAATGGCCAGAGACCCAGTACTTC. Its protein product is CASSEWPETQYF.